This TCR beta chain was sequenced during a study of post-analysis software for immune sequencing data. Study information: Courses of disease covered relapsing-remitting, secondary progressive and progressive-relapsing multiple sclerosis. Study results and limitations: Comparison with controls showed significantly lower normalized Chao1 diversity in multiple sclerosis patients. F measure showed strong co-clustering of same-batch samples. Five or six TRBV segments were more frequent in patients than controls; TRBV5-6, TRBV5-1 and TRBV20-1 belonged to this group.

This CDR3 region has 15 residues. CDR1 is KGHSH and CDR2 is LQKENI in the germline V gene. V was cut by 2 bases and J by 6 bases, with 16 bases left in between. This clonotype was recorded a few times. As yet, its antigen is unknown. cDNA libraries of TCR beta carried unique molecular identifiers. The yield from roughly 1 to 10 million T cells was 500,000 or so cDNA molecules in total. A single record per CDR3 protein comes from TCRdb applying MiXCR to the PCR reads. The sample yields about half a million distinct CDR3 sequences, roughly 46% seen once. The sample comprised blood. V and J are TRBV18 and TRBJ2-5; the D is unclear. This clonotype was sampled from a girl aged 10 to 17 with multiple sclerosis. CDR3 nucleotide sequence: TGTGCCAGCTCACCAGAACCCCCGGCTTTGAAGACCCAGTACTTC. It is translated as CASSPEPPALKTQYF.